Below, 18 T cell receptor beta chains from the same sample are listed, as sequenced in a study of CD8 T cells in Susac syndrome. RNA amounts of roughly 0.45 to 1 ug underwent reverse transcription with random hexamers. A single record per CDR3 protein comes from TCRdb applying MiXCR to the immunoSEQ multiplex PCR reads. The sample carries 350,000 to 550,000 distinct CDR3 sequences, around 83% recorded once. Sequenced: CD8+ T cells from PBMCs. The receptor source for this set is a human donor with multiple sclerosis.

A few counts support this clonotype. The rearrangement joins TRBV7-9 to TRBJ2-2, with D perhaps TRBD2 (5 bases). The CDR3 runs to 14 residues. Germline CDR1 SEHNR, CDR2 FQNEAQ (reference sequence). The ends were cut back, 5 bases at V and 11 bases at J, with 18 bases in the middle. The CDR3 nucleotides are TGTGCCAGCAGCCGCCCCGGCGGGTTTAGCGAGCTGTTTTTT. As protein: CASSRPGGFSELFF.

This rearrangement joins TRBV11-1 to TRBJ2-1; 11 bases line up with TRBD2. The CDR3 has 16 residues. Per the germline V gene, CDR1 is SGHAT and CDR2 is FQDESV (reference sequence). V was clipped by 1 base and J by 3 bases; unmatched bases: 2. The CDR3 DNA reads as TGTGCCAGCAGCTTAGGCGGGACTAGCGGCTACAATGAGCAGTTCTTC. This sequence encodes CASSLGGTSGYNEQFF.

This clonotype appeared once. The V and J genes are TRBV5-1 and TRBJ2-3; D is unresolved. Germline loops: CDR1 SGHRS, CDR2 YFSETQ. The CDR3 has 13 residues. V lost 4 bases, J lost 4 bases, and 10 bases lay in between. CDR3 amino acids: CASSPDSPDTQYF. CDR3 sequence (DNA): TGCGCCAGCAGCCCTGACTCCCCAGATACGCAGTATTTT.

V and J are TRBV7-6 and TRBJ2-6, with no clear D. CDR1 and CDR2 from the germline V gene are SGHVS and FNYEAQ. The CDR3 is 17 residues long. The V end lost 2 bases, the J end lost 2 bases, and 13 bases lay between the germline ends. The CDR3 loop is CASSLSLSVAGANVLTF. CDR3 DNA sequence: TGTGCCAGCAGCTTATCCCTTTCGGTAGCTGGGGCCAACGTCCTGACTTTC.

V usage is TRBV7-6 and J usage is TRBJ2-7; D is unresolved. The CDR3 is made up of 15 amino acids. V was shortened by 1 base and J by 1 base, with 11 bases between the two germline ends. Germline values: CDR1 SGHVS, CDR2 FNYEAQ. The CDR3 sequence: CASSLGESSSYEQYF. Here the CDR3 DNA reads TGTGCCAGCAGCTTAGGTGAATCGTCTTCCTACGAGCAGTACTTC.

This rearrangement joins TRBV18 to TRBJ2-1; 11 bases fit TRBD2. Looked up from germline, CDR1 is KGHSH and CDR2 is LQKENI. Germline trimming cut 3 bases from V and 8 bases from J; bases unmatched to any gene: 6. The CDR3 is made up of 15 amino acids. CDR3 protein: CASSPKLAGVYEQFF. In nucleotides, the CDR3 is TGTGCCAGCTCACCCAAACTAGCGGGAGTCTATGAGCAGTTCTTC.

The count of this clonotype is one. The gene calls are TRBV3-1 and TRBJ1-1, with D hard to call. The germline V gene encodes CDR1 LGHDT and CDR2 YNNKEL (reference sequence). Trimming took 4 bases from V and 3 from J, leaving 12 bases between them. The CDR3 is 14 amino acids. The CDR3 region is CASSREGGYTEAFF. DNA of the CDR3: TGTGCCAGCAGCCGAGAAGGTGGTTACACTGAAGCTTTCTTT.

This sequence joins TRBV12-5 and TRBJ2-3; D gene uncertain. The V end lost 2 bases, the J end lost 1 base, and 13 bases lay between the germline ends. The CDR3 consists of 16 residues. Looked up from germline, CDR1 is LGHNT and CDR2 is FRNRAP. The CDR3 spells CASGLRVSQGTDTQYF. CDR3 bases: TGTGCTAGTGGTTTGAGGGTCTCGCAGGGCACAGATACGCAGTATTTT.

This clonotype was observed a single time. V and J are TRBV4-1 and TRBJ1-4, with a possible D match to TRBD1 (5 bases). CDR1 MGHRA and CDR2 YSYEKL come from the germline V gene. V lost 4 bases to trimming and J lost 3 bases, with 15 bases between them. This CDR3 spans 16 amino acids. For the CDR3, the DNA is TGCGCCAGCAGCCCCCTTGAGAGGGGCTCTAATGAAAAACTGTTTTTT. This codes for CASSPLERGSNEKLFF.

This clonotype showed up just a few times. This chain uses TRBV6-1 with TRBJ2-1; possible D gene TRBD1, 5 bases. Germline V gene data show CDR1 as MNHNS and CDR2 as SASEGT. This CDR3 is 15 amino acids long. V was trimmed by 5 bases and J by 3 bases, leaving 14 bases between them. In DNA form, the CDR3 reads TGTGCCAGCAGTCCCAACAGGCCCGGCTACAATGAGCAGTTCTTC. Translation gives CASSPNRPGYNEQFF.

CDR3 coding DNA: TGTGCCAGCAGCTTAGCGTACGGCCAGGGTGAGCAGTTCTTC. As protein: CASSLAYGQGEQFF. The rearrangement uses TRBV7-8 and TRBJ2-1; maybe TRBD1 (5 bases). V lost 0 bases and J 9 bases, leaving 12 bases between the germline ends. The CDR3 has 14 residues. Germline lookup yields CDR1 SGHVS and CDR2 FQNEAQ.

The V call is TRBV28, the J call TRBJ2-3; 8 nucleotides line up with TRBD1. There are 12 residues in the CDR3. Unmatched junction bases numbered 5, after V lost 6 bases and J lost 9 bases. CDR1 MDHEN and CDR2 SYDVKM come from the germline V gene. CDR3: CASRLSGGTQYF. The CDR3 bases are TGTGCCAGCAGACTCTCAGGGGGCACGCAGTATTTT.

This rearrangement joins TRBV5-4 to TRBJ1-4; 9 bases line up with TRBD1. CDR3 size: 16 residues. Germline CDR1 and CDR2: SGHNT and YYREEE (reference sequence). V lost 2 bases to trimming and J lost 13 bases; unmatched junction nucleotides: 15. The CDR3 here is CASSFWGTGPIEGLFF. CDR3 nucleotides: TGTGCCAGCAGCTTCTGGGGGACAGGGCCCATCGAGGGACTGTTTTTT.

This clonotype was seen ten or more times. The V call is TRBV7-9, the J call TRBJ2-7; D remains unclear. The germline V and J ends were trimmed by 3 bases and 3 bases, with 3 bases remaining between them. CDR3 length: 11 amino acids. Germline V gene sequence: CDR1 SEHNR, CDR2 FQNEAQ (reference sequence). CDR3 DNA sequence: TGTGCCAGCAGCTTGTACTACGAGCAGTACTTC. Encoded protein: CASSLYYEQYF.

The chain recombines TRBV30 with TRBJ1-2; TRBD1 matches at 7 bases. J lost 1 base, V lost 2 bases, and 4 bases had no gene match. The CDR3 length is 14 residues. Looked up from germline, CDR1 is GTSNPN and CDR2 is SVGIG (reference sequence). CDR3 sequence: CAWSTGVINYGYTF. The CDR3 DNA is TGTGCCTGGAGTACAGGGGTGATTAACTATGGCTACACCTTC.

This sequence joins TRBV29-1 and TRBJ1-1; D is possibly TRBD1 (5 bases). CDR1 and CDR2 (germline): SQVTM, ANQGSEA. This CDR3 comprises 11 residues. V was clipped by 3 bases and J by 7 bases, with 9 bases between them. The CDR3 DNA sequence: TGCAGCGTTGAGTCCCAGGGTGAAGCTTTCTTT. This translates into CSVESQGEAFF.

V gene TRBV9 combines with J gene TRBJ2-1, with D perhaps matching TRBD2 (6 bases). This CDR3 is built from 14 residues. CDR1 is SGDLS and CDR2 is YYNGEE in the germline V gene. V shed 4 bases and J shed 7 bases, with 15 bases lying between them. CDR3 region: CASSPSGRGNEQFF. DNA of the CDR3: TGTGCCAGCAGCCCCTCCGGCCGGGGGAATGAGCAGTTCTTC.

J is TRBJ2-7 and V is TRBV15, with D uncertain. Germline lookup yields CDR1 LNHNV and CDR2 YYDKDF (reference sequence). Trimming removed 5 bases at V and 1 base at J, with 9 bases between. CDR3 length: 13 amino acids. CDR3 nucleotide sequence: TGTGCCACCAGCCCCGCCCGGTCCTACGAGCAGTACTTC. Its translation: CATSPARSYEQYF.